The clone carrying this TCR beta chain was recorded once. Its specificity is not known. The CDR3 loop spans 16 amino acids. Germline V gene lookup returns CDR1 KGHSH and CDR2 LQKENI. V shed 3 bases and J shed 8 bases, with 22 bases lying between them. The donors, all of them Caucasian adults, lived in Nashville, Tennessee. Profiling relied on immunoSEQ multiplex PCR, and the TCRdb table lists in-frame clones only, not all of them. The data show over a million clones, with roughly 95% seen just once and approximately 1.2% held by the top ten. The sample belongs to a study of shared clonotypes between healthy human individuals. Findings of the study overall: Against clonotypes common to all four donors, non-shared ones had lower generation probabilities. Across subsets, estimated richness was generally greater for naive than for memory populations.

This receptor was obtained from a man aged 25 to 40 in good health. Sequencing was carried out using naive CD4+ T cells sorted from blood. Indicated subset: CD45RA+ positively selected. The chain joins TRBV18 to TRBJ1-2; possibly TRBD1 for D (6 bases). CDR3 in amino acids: CASSPSVQGPEGGYTF. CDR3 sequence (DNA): TGTGCCAGCTCACCCTCCGTGCAGGGGCCGGAGGGCGGCTACACCTTC.